The 20 T cell receptor beta chains listed next were all sequenced from one sample in a study of blood T cell repertoires in COVID-19. Produced via immunoSEQ multiplex PCR; TCRdb's table is partial and in-frame only. In the table there are approximately 500,000 clones, 70% to 90% of which are singletons. The sample consisted of peripheral blood. The origin of the receptors is a woman between 50 and 59 years old with COVID-19, enrolled during active disease.

This clone turned up a few times. The chain uses TRBV7-9 and TRBJ2-3; 10 bases are shared with TRBD1. The CDR3 contains 15 residues. Germline V gene sequence: CDR1 SEHNR, CDR2 FQNEAQ (reference sequence). V lost 5 bases to trimming and J lost 2 bases; unmatched junction nucleotides: 4. The CDR3 sequence: CASSAGQGTTDTQYF. The CDR3 DNA reads as TGTGCCAGCAGCGCGGGACAGGGGACCACAGATACGCAGTATTTT.

The CDR3 DNA reads as TGCAGCGTTGTTTTCGGGGTGGCTGAAAAACTGTTTTTT. Its protein product is CSVVFGVAEKLFF. The V and J genes are TRBV29-1 and TRBJ1-4; no clear D. Germline V gene data show CDR1 as SQVTM and CDR2 as ANQGSEA. The CDR3 extends over 13 amino acids. V was cut by 4 bases and J by 7 bases, with 13 bases left in between.

This chain links TRBV12-5 with TRBJ2-6; 11 nucleotides agree with TRBD1. This CDR3 spans 20 amino acids. V shed 4 bases, J shed 2 bases, and the junction held 13 bases outside the gene matches. CDR1 LGHNT and CDR2 FRNRAP come from the germline V gene. This CDR3 is CASGSPSLGQGAPGANVLTF. The CDR3 DNA reads as TGTGCTAGTGGTTCCCCTAGCCTCGGACAGGGGGCACCTGGGGCCAACGTCCTGACTTTC.

CDR3 amino acids: CASSYRAGGVITGTDTQYF. The CDR3, as DNA: TGTGCCAGCAGTTACAGGGCGGGGGGGGTTATCACGGGCACAGATACGCAGTATTTT. This chain links TRBV6-2 or TRBV6-3 with TRBJ2-3; 9 positions agree with TRBD2. Trimming took 2 bases from V and 1 from J; bases not matched to a gene: 13. Per the germline V gene, CDR1 is MNHEY and CDR2 is SVGEGT. This CDR3 is 19 amino acids long.

V usage is TRBV28 and J usage is TRBJ1-1; tentatively, D is TRBD1 (6 bases). Between the trimmed V and J ends, which lost 2 bases and 6 bases, there was a span of 19 bases. CDR3 length equals 16 residues. CDR1 is MDHEN, CDR2 SYDVKM, per germline. CDR3 sequence (DNA): TGTGCCAGCAGTTTAGCCCCGATGTGGGGGCAGTCTGAAGCTTTCTTT. Its translation is CASSLAPMWGQSEAFF.

This chain links TRBV9 with TRBJ2-3; 8 bases fit TRBD1. From germline, CDR1 is SGDLS and CDR2 YYNGEE. V lost 0 bases to trimming and J lost 8 bases; unmatched junction nucleotides: 14. This CDR3 comprises 17 residues. The CDR3 here is CASSVGGSDRDLRTQYF. The CDR3 DNA sequence: TGTGCCAGCAGCGTAGGGGGATCGGACAGGGACTTACGTACGCAGTATTTT.

The CDR3 spells CASSPTERTQYF. The CDR3 region has the DNA TGTGCCAGCAGCCCGACCGAGCGTACGCAGTATTTT. The V call is TRBV7-9, the J call TRBJ2-3; unclear D gene. This CDR3 contains 12 residues. V lost 5 bases, J lost 8 bases, and 11 bases lay in between. CDR1 and CDR2 (germline): SEHNR, FQNEAQ (reference sequence).

CDR3 nucleotides: TGTGCCAGCAGCTCCAGGGAATTGGGATCACCCCTCCACTTT. Translation gives CASSSRELGSPLHF. The genes are TRBV7-9 and TRBJ1-6, with D perhaps TRBD1 (5 bases). This CDR3 spans 14 amino acids. V lost 4 bases to trimming and J lost 10 bases, with 14 bases between them. Germline V gives CDR1 SEHNR, CDR2 FQNEAQ (reference sequence). Full variable domain (rest looked up from reference TRBV7-9 and TRBJ1-6): DTGVSQNPRHKITKRGQNVTFRCDPISEHNRLYWYRQTLGQGPEFLTYFQNEAQLEKSRLLSDRFSAERPKGSFSTLEIQRTEQGDSAMYLCASSSRELGSPLHFGNGTRLTVT.

The genes are TRBV27 and TRBJ2-1; maybe TRBD2 (5 bases). This CDR3 contains 14 residues. Germline assignment: CDR1 MNHEY and CDR2 SMNVEV (reference sequence). V lost 5 bases, J lost 5 bases, and 13 bases lay in between. The CDR3 here is CASSLRASHNEQFF. In DNA, the CDR3 is TGTGCCAGCAGTCTGAGGGCCTCACACAATGAGCAGTTCTTC.

A word on this clone: The sample contains more than one DNA sequence encoding this CDR3. The gene calls are TRBV5-5 and TRBJ1-2; D is undetermined. V lost 0 bases, J lost 2 bases, and 5 bases lay in between. CDR1 is SGHKS, CDR2 YYEKEE, per germline (reference sequence). The CDR3 has 13 residues. CDR3 protein: CASSLGGNYGYTF. The CDR3 DNA reads as TGTGCCAGCAGCTTGGGAGGGAACTATGGCTACACCTTC. Full variable domain (rest looked up from reference TRBV5-5 and TRBJ1-2): DAGVTQSPTHLIKTRGQQVTLRCSPISGHKSVSWYQQVLGQGPQFIFQYYEKEERGRGNFPDRFSARQFPNYSSELNVNALLLGDSALYLCASSLGGNYGYTFGSGTRLTVV.

The J gene is TRBJ2-1, the V gene TRBV27; 8 nucleotides agree with TRBD1. The V and J ends lost 5 bases and 6 bases, in that order; junction bases with no gene match: 18. Germline V gene data show CDR1 as MNHEY and CDR2 as SMNVEV (reference sequence). The CDR3 extends over 18 amino acids. In DNA form, the CDR3 reads TGTGCCAGCAGTCCAATCGCTTCCAGGGGGCGGAGTAGCAATGAGCAGTTCTTC. Its translation is CASSPIASRGRSSNEQFF.

This chain connects TRBV5-1 to TRBJ2-7; 10 nucleotides agree with TRBD1. The CDR3 runs 14 residues. After removal of 6 bases from V and 2 bases from J, the junction contained 5 bases not matched to a gene. CDR1 SGHRS and CDR2 YFSETQ come from the germline V gene. CDR3 loop: CASNGQGGPYEQYF. DNA of the CDR3: TGCGCCAGCAACGGACAGGGGGGACCCTACGAGCAGTACTTC.

V usage is TRBV29-1 and J usage is TRBJ1-1; 8 bases map to TRBD1. Germline values: CDR1 SQVTM, CDR2 ANQGSEA. V lost 6 bases and J lost 8; bases outside the gene matches: 2. The CDR3 loop spans 10 amino acids. In DNA, the CDR3 is TGCAGCGTGAGGACAGGGGAAGCTTTCTTT. As protein: CSVRTGEAFF.

The chain carries TRBV10-3 and TRBJ1-1, with 8 bases identical to TRBD1. CDR1 is ENHRY and CDR2 is SYGVKD in the germline V gene. This CDR3 is built from 12 residues. After removal of 7 bases from V and 3 bases from J, the junction contained 1 base not matched to a gene. The CDR3 nucleotides read TGTGCCATCAAGGGACAGGACACTGAAGCTTTCTTT. This translates into CAIKGQDTEAFF.

The count of this clone is one. This rearrangement joins TRBV5-1 to TRBJ2-1; no definite D call. The V end was cut by 5 bases, the J end by 1 base, with 10 bases between. CDR1 and CDR2 from the germline V gene are SGHRS and YFSETQ. The CDR3 has 14 residues. The CDR3 loop reads CASRPDNSYNEQFF. The CDR3 DNA follows: TGCGCCAGCAGGCCTGACAATTCCTACAATGAGCAGTTCTTC.

In this sample, this clone turned up once. The chain employs TRBV7-2 and TRBJ1-4; D is uncertain. Germline CDR1 and CDR2: SGHTA and FQGNSA. This CDR3 has 15 amino acids. V lost 4 bases and J lost 0, with 9 bases in between. The CDR3 DNA reads as TGTGCCAGCAGCTACGAGGTAGCAACTAATGAAAAACTGTTTTTT. Protein sequence: CASSYEVATNEKLFF.

The gene calls are TRBV19 and TRBJ2-7; D unresolved. Deletions cut 6 bases from V and 6 bases from J, with 12 bases between. CDR3 size: 12 residues. Germline V gene data show CDR1 as LNHDA and CDR2 as SQIVND (reference sequence). The CDR3 DNA reads TGTGCCAGTAGCTCCGGTAGCTTCGAGCAGTACTTC. Amino acid sequence: CASSSGSFEQYF.

The CDR3 reads CASSAGLPSTDTQYF. CDR3 bases: TGTGCCAGCAGCGCGGGACTACCCAGCACAGATACGCAGTATTTT. This chain joins TRBV7-9 and TRBJ2-3; TRBD2 agrees at 7 bases. There are 15 residues in the CDR3. The V gene end was trimmed by 5 bases and the J gene end by 0 bases; junction bases not matched to a gene: 5. The germline CDR1 and CDR2 sequences are SEHNR and FQNEAQ (reference sequence).

The chain is built from TRBV12-3 or TRBV12-4 and TRBJ1-6, with no clear D. Between the trimmed V and J ends, which lost 6 bases and 8 bases, there was a span of 11 bases. This CDR3 is built from 13 residues. The CDR3 is CASSWRMHSPLHF. In DNA form, the CDR3 reads TGTGCCAGCAGCTGGAGAATGCATTCACCCCTCCACTTT.

The gene calls are TRBV15 and TRBJ1-1, with a weak D call TRBD1 (5 bases). The CDR3 has 15 amino acids. Trimming stripped 5 bases from V and 4 bases from J, with 17 bases between. Germline V gene data show CDR1 as LNHNV and CDR2 as YYDKDF (reference sequence). This CDR3 reads CATSSEPQGSTEAFF. The CDR3 DNA sequence: TGTGCCACCAGCTCCGAACCCCAGGGTTCCACTGAAGCTTTCTTT.